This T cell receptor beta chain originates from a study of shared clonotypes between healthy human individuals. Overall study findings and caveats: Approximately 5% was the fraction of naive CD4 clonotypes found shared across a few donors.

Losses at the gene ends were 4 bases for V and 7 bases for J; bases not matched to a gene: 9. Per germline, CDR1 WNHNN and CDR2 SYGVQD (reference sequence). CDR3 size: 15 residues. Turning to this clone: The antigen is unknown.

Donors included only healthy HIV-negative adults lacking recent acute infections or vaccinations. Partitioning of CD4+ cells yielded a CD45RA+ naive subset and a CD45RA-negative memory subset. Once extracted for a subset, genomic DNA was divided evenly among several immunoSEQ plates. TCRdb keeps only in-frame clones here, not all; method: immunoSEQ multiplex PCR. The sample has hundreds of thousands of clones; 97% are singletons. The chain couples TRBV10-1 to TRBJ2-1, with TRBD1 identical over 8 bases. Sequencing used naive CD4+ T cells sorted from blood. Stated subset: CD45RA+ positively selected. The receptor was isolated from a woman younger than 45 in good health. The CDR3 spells CASSGWQGALNEQFF. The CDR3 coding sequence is TGCGCCAGCAGTGGGTGGCAGGGGGCTTTAAATGAGCAGTTCTTC.